This paragraph reports one T cell receptor (beta chain). This sample was taken from a study of T cell changes during pregnancy in multiple sclerosis. With 0 bases removed from V and 3 bases from J, the gap between germline ends came to 12 bases. The CDR3 covers 15 residues. The germline V gene encodes CDR1 SNHLY and CDR2 FYNNEI. Data came from immunoSEQ multiplex PCR; TCRdb stores just in-frame clones and leaves some out. The profile shows tens of thousands of clones, more than 90% of them singletons. This rearrangement joins TRBV2 to TRBJ2-7; D unresolved. The TCR originated in a female donor with multiple sclerosis, enrolled in a pregnancy study. The sample in question was peripheral blood, obtained in the second trimester of pregnancy. The CDR3 DNA is TGTGCCAGCAGTGAAGCGGAGAACGGTTTCTACGAGCAGTACTTC. This codes for CASSEAENGFYEQYF.